This TCR beta chain is drawn from a study of shared T cell receptors in the human thymus. Clones were read by immunoSEQ multiplex PCR, and TCRdb kept only the in-frame ones, dropping some. There are under 700,000 clones in the sample; approximately 80% occur only once, and 0.013% lies in the top ten. This clone was recorded only once. The germline V gene has CDR1 LGHNA and CDR2 YSLEER. With 4 bases clipped from V and 1 base from J, the junction kept 13 bases outside the gene matches. CDR3 length: 20 amino acids. These same data were also listed under a study on human thymus T cells.

The V and J genes are TRBV4-3 and TRBJ2-3, with 14 bases fitting TRBD2. This TCR came from a boy younger than two with a congenital heart defect. The sequenced material came from thymocytes. The CDR3 region is CASSRRPGLAGEWGTDTQYF. CDR3 in DNA: TGCGCCAGCAGCCGTCGTCCGGGACTAGCGGGAGAGTGGGGCACAGATACGCAGTATTTT.